Described below is a single T cell receptor (beta chain) sequence and its context. Its antigen is as yet unknown. Germline V CDR1 and CDR2: SGHTA, FQGNSA. The CDR3 has 15 amino acids. V gave up 4 bases and J gave up 4 bases; unmatched junction bases: 9. One entry per CDR3 protein results from TCRdb running MiXCR on the reads. The table records 300,000 or so distinct CDR3 sequences, roughly 25% of them present only once. The entry originates in a study of T cell repertoires in cytomegalovirus infection. Turning to the study itself: The authors used CMV epitopes that were HLA-C-restricted (recently identified) and HLA-B-restricted (well studied). Matching HLA type and CMV infection were both indicated by public TCR beta signatures. Regarding the study as a whole: The response measured ex vivo was dominated by TCR beta clonotypes (HLA-C-restricted and CMV-specific).

The genes are TRBV7-2 and TRBJ1-2, with 7 positions matching TRBD1. This TCR was sampled from a human donor in good health (CMV status not recorded). Some clones in this sample may be carry-over from other donors' samples. Sequences were derived from cultured PBMCs, sampled from culture after CMV antigen stimulation. The CDR3 DNA follows: TGTGCCAGCAGCTCCCCACAAGGGGGCGTCTATGGCTACACCTTC. Its translation: CASSSPQGGVYGYTF.